Listed here are 29 T cell receptor beta chains from one sample, sequenced in a study of blood T cell repertoires in COVID-19. Method: immunoSEQ multiplex PCR; TCRdb's copy keeps in-frame clones and lacks some. Of about 150,000 clones in the sample, roughly 88% were seen once. The sample consisted of peripheral blood. These receptor sequences come from a man between 60 and 70 years old with COVID-19, enrolled during active disease.

V is TRBV28 and J is TRBJ2-7; TRBD1 agrees at 7 bases. The CDR3 consists of 14 residues. Germline V CDR1 and CDR2: MDHEN, SYDVKM. Trimming took 4 bases from V and 2 from J; bases not matched to a gene: 5. The DNA for the CDR3 is TGTGCCAGCAGTTCCGGGACAGAGGCCTACGAGCAGTACTTC. This codes for CASSSGTEAYEQYF.

The V gene is TRBV12-2, the J gene TRBJ1-2. TRBV12-2 is flagged as a pseudogene. The CDR3 contains 11 residues. For the CDR3, the DNA is TGTGCAAGTCGCTTAGTCGGGGGCTACACCTTC. Its protein product is CASRLVGGYTF.

The rearrangement joins TRBV5-1 to TRBJ2-4; TRBD1 aligns across 8 bases. There are 20 residues in the CDR3. Germline CDR1 and CDR2: SGHRS and YFSETQ. After removal of 3 bases from V and 0 bases from J, the junction contained 17 bases not matched to a gene. The CDR3 region is CASSSWTGSLRLGAKNIQYF. The CDR3 DNA sequence: TGCGCCAGCAGCTCCTGGACAGGGTCTCTCCGCCTGGGAGCCAAAAACATTCAGTACTTC. Drawing the rest from reference TRBV5-1 and TRBJ2-4, the complete variable domain is KAGVTQTPRYLIKTRGQQVTLSCSPISGHRSVSWYQQTPGQGLQFLFEYFSETQRNKGNFPGRFSGRQFSNSRSEMNVSTLELGDSALYLCASSSWTGSLRLGAKNIQYFGAGTRLSVL.

The V and J genes are TRBV6-6 and TRBJ1-5, with a weak D call TRBD1 (6 bases). This CDR3 has 16 residues. Per the germline V gene, CDR1 is MNHNY and CDR2 is SVGAGI (reference sequence). Between the trimmed V and J ends, which lost 7 bases and 0 bases, there was a span of 16 bases. The CDR3 here is CASTLMDSYSNQPQHF. CDR3 coding DNA: TGTGCCAGCACCCTAATGGACAGTTATAGCAATCAGCCCCAGCATTTT.

The chain links TRBV9 to TRBJ1-6; 8 positions agree with TRBD1. Losses at the gene ends were 0 bases for V and 7 bases for J; bases not matched to a gene: 6. This CDR3 has 16 amino acids. Germline V gene data show CDR1 as SGDLS and CDR2 as YYNGEE. Written as DNA, the CDR3 is TGTGCCAGCAGCGTAGGTGACAGGGGCGTGAATTCACCCCTCCACTTT. Translation gives CASSVGDRGVNSPLHF.

The rearrangement uses TRBV9 and TRBJ2-3; 9 nucleotides match TRBD2. V lost 0 bases and J lost 6; bases outside the gene matches: 14. Germline CDR1 SGDLS, CDR2 YYNGEE. The CDR3 covers 18 residues. CDR3 sequence reads: CASSVDPGPSGAWDTQYF. The CDR3 DNA reads as TGTGCCAGCAGCGTAGACCCGGGCCCTAGCGGGGCGTGGGATACGCAGTATTTT.

The rearrangement uses TRBV6-2 or TRBV6-3 and TRBJ1-5; unclear D gene. The V and J ends lost 6 bases and 16 bases respectively, with 16 bases between them. Germline V lookup: CDR1 MNHEY, CDR2 SVGEGT. The CDR3 has 11 residues. This CDR3 is CASSGGFSVHF. CDR3 DNA sequence: TGTGCCAGCAGCGGTGGCTTCAGTGTTCATTTT.

This chain connects TRBV6-7 to TRBJ1-1, with D possibly TRBD1 on 5 matching bases. TRBV6-7 is recorded as an ORF, its role being uncertain. CDR3 length: 12 residues. V lost 7 bases, J lost 8 bases, and 14 bases lay in between. The CDR3 nucleotides read TGTGCCAGCATAGCAGGGATCCGCGAAGCTTTCTTT. It is translated as CASIAGIREAFF.

This clone has a single count. The chain combines TRBV7-2 with TRBJ2-3, with a tentative D call TRBD1 (5 bases). The CDR3 length is 16 residues. From germline, CDR1 is SGHTA and CDR2 FQGNSA. V was clipped by 1 base and J by 2 bases, with 13 bases between them. The CDR3 DNA reads as TGTGCCAGCAGCTTAGAGGGGCGGCCGTACACAGATACGCAGTATTTT. This codes for CASSLEGRPYTDTQYF. Using reference TRBV7-2 and TRBJ2-3 for the parts outside the CDR3, the full variable domain is GAGVSQSPSNKVTEKGKDVELRCDPISGHTALYWYRQSLGQGLEFLIYFQGNSAPDKSGLPSDRFSAERTGGSVSTLTIQRTQQEDSAVYLCASSLEGRPYTDTQYFGPGTRLTVL.

This clone was counted between two and nine times. The chain carries TRBV4-2 and TRBJ1-4, with no clear D. The CDR3 covers 13 residues. V was cut by 1 base and J by 7 bases, with 7 bases left in between. Germline V CDR1 and CDR2: LGHNA, YNFKEQ. As DNA, the CDR3 is TGTGCCAGCAGCCAAGTCGGTGCTGAAAAACTGTTTTTT. As protein: CASSQVGAEKLFF.

The V gene is TRBV20-1, the J gene TRBJ1-2; unclear D gene. This CDR3 is built from 12 residues. The V end was cut by 3 bases, the J end by 5 bases, with 10 bases between. Germline CDR1 and CDR2: DFQATT and SNEGSKA (reference sequence). CDR3 nucleotide sequence: TGCAGTGCTAGTCCCCCCGGGTATGGCTACACCTTC. It is translated as CSASPPGYGYTF.

V and J are TRBV5-8 and TRBJ2-7; D not certain. CDR3 size: 12 residues. CDR1 is SGHTS, CDR2 YDEGEE, per germline. The V end lost 2 bases, the J end lost 1 base, and 4 bases lay between the germline ends. The CDR3 protein is CASSFTSYEQYF. The CDR3 DNA is TGTGCCAGCAGCTTTACTTCCTACGAGCAGTACTTC.

The CDR3 protein is CASSSARVLTEAFF. The DNA of the CDR3 is TGTGCCAGCAGCTCGGCCCGGGTTCTCACTGAAGCTTTCTTT. The rearrangement links TRBV7-2 to TRBJ1-1; no definite D call. Germline values: CDR1 SGHTA, CDR2 FQGNSA. This CDR3 is built from 14 residues. Trimming cost V 4 bases and J 4 bases, with 13 bases left between them.

CDR3 nucleotide sequence: TGTGCCAGCAGCGCATCCGGGACAGGAACCTACGAGCAGTACTTC. Encoded protein: CASSASGTGTYEQYF. The chain combines TRBV14 with TRBJ2-7; 8 bases are a match to TRBD1. In germline, CDR1 is SGHDN, CDR2 FVKESK. The CDR3 length is 15 residues. Trimming took 5 bases from V and 2 from J; bases not matched to a gene: 8.

This clone was seen once. The V and J genes are TRBV19 and TRBJ2-7; D unclear. CDR1 and CDR2 (germline): LNHDA, SQIVND (reference sequence). The V end was cut by 5 bases, the J end by 2 bases, with 16 bases between. This CDR3 has 15 residues. In DNA form, the CDR3 reads TGTGCCAGTAGTGGGCGTGAAGGTCGCGCCTACGAGCAGTACTTC. Its protein product is CASSGREGRAYEQYF.

The CDR3 region is CASSLVGDNNEQFF. The DNA of the CDR3 is TGTGCCAGCAGCTTGGTGGGCGACAACAATGAGCAGTTCTTC. The rearrangement links TRBV5-4 to TRBJ2-1; D ambiguous. V was pared by 0 bases and J by 5 bases, with 9 bases between. The germline V gene encodes CDR1 SGHNT and CDR2 YYREEE (reference sequence). This CDR3 has 14 residues. Full variable domain (missing parts from reference TRBV5-4 and TRBJ2-1): ETGVTQSPTHLIKTRGQQVTLRCSSQSGHNTVSWYQQALGQGPQFIFQYYREEENGRGNFPPRFSGLQFPNYSSELNVNALELDDSALYLCASSLVGDNNEQFFGPGTRLTVL.

This chain uses TRBV27 with TRBJ1-6; D perhaps matches TRBD1 (6 bases). Germline values: CDR1 MNHEY, CDR2 SMNVEV (reference sequence). The CDR3 sequence is 16 residues long. Trimming took off 0 bases at V and 7 bases at J, with 13 bases between the two ends. For the CDR3, the DNA is TGTGCCAGCAGTTTATCGGCAGGGGCCACAAATTCACCCCTCCACTTT. Translated: CASSLSAGATNSPLHF.

The chain links TRBV28 to TRBJ1-2; 9 positions match TRBD1. V trimming: 7 bases; J trimming: 5 bases; junction bases outside the gene matches: 5. Germline V CDR1 and CDR2: MDHEN, SYDVKM. The CDR3 consists of 13 residues. CDR3 DNA sequence: TGTGCCAGCACCCTGGGACAGGGTTATGGCTACACCTTC. Amino acid sequence: CASTLGQGYGYTF.

The gene calls are TRBV5-8 and TRBJ1-3; D possibly corresponds to TRBD1 (5 bases). V lost 0 bases and J lost 2, with 9 bases in between. The germline V gene encodes CDR1 SGHTS and CDR2 YDEGEE. This CDR3 is built from 15 residues. CDR3 coding DNA: TGTGCCAGCAGCTTGGAACCGGGGGCTGGAAACACCATATATTTT. Translation gives CASSLEPGAGNTIYF.

This chain connects TRBV6-5 to TRBJ2-7; a weak D match, TRBD2 (5 bases). The CDR3 totals 13 residues. In germline, CDR1 is MNHEY, CDR2 SVGAGI. The germline V and J ends were trimmed by 7 bases and 3 bases, with 13 bases remaining between them. CDR3 DNA sequence: TGTGCCAGCATAAGGGAGTGGAACTACGAGCAGTACTTC. Its protein is CASIREWNYEQYF.

The rearrangement uses TRBV19 and TRBJ2-7, with 7 nucleotides matching TRBD1. This CDR3 comprises 15 residues. After removal of 0 bases from V and 1 base from J, the junction contained 3 bases not matched to a gene. Per germline, CDR1 LNHDA and CDR2 SQIVND (reference sequence). As DNA, the CDR3 is TGTGCCAGTAGTATAGACAGGGGGATTTCCTACGAGCAGTACTTC. This translates into CASSIDRGISYEQYF.

The chain combines TRBV4-1 with TRBJ1-4; 8 bases fit TRBD1. CDR3 length: 16 residues. The ends lost 1 base at V and 7 bases at J; junction bases unmatched: 8. Germline loops: CDR1 MGHRA, CDR2 YSYEKL. The CDR3 DNA is TGCGCCAGCAGCCAAGTCAGACAGGGGCCGGGTGAAAAACTGTTTTTT. Its translation: CASSQVRQGPGEKLFF.

V and J are TRBV30 and TRBJ2-1; no reliable D call. The CDR3 sequence is 15 residues long. Germline V CDR1 and CDR2: GTSNPN, SVGIG (reference sequence). Trimming took off 1 base at V and 9 bases at J, with 19 bases between the two ends. The CDR3: CAWSGPVALSIEQFF. CDR3 nucleotides: TGTGCCTGGAGTGGTCCGGTAGCTCTATCTATTGAGCAGTTCTTC.

The J gene is TRBJ2-5, the V gene TRBV15, with a possible D match to TRBD1 (6 bases). Germline values: CDR1 LNHNV, CDR2 YYDKDF (reference sequence). This CDR3 contains 17 residues. The V and J ends lost 3 bases and 4 bases respectively, with 21 bases between them. CDR3 protein: CATSSLRMRNRVETQYF. The CDR3 DNA is TGTGCCACCAGCAGCCTCAGGATGCGAAACAGGGTAGAGACCCAGTACTTC. The full variable domain, in which reference TRBV15 and TRBJ2-5 provide the parts outside the CDR3, is DAMVIQNPRYQVTQFGKPVTLSCSQTLNHNVMYWYQQKSSQAPKLLFHYYDKDFNNEADTPDNFQSRRPNTSFCFLDIRSPGLGDTAMYLCATSSLRMRNRVETQYFGPGTRLLVL.

The V and J genes are TRBV7-2 and TRBJ1-2; 8 bases fit TRBD1. The CDR3 is made up of 14 amino acids. The germline V gene encodes CDR1 SGHTA and CDR2 FQGNSA. The ends lost 5 bases at V and 2 bases at J; junction bases unmatched: 4. DNA for the CDR3: TGTGCCAGCAGCCCGAGGACAGGGAACTATGGCTACACCTTC. This codes for CASSPRTGNYGYTF.

This rearrangement joins TRBV6-2 or TRBV6-3 to TRBJ1-1, with D unresolved. Trimming took 2 bases from V and 3 from J, leaving 10 bases between them. CDR3 length: 14 residues. In germline, CDR1 is MNHEY, CDR2 SVGEGT. This CDR3 reads CASSYASVDTEAFF. As DNA, the CDR3 is TGTGCCAGCAGTTACGCCTCGGTGGACACTGAAGCTTTCTTT.

This rearrangement joins TRBV6-5 to TRBJ1-1; 7 nucleotides agree with TRBD1. This CDR3 comprises 15 residues. Trimming took 6 bases from V and 1 from J; bases not matched to a gene: 8. Germline lookup yields CDR1 MNHEY and CDR2 SVGAGI. The CDR3 loop is CASSRQGSGNTEAFF. CDR3 coding DNA: TGTGCCAGCAGCCGACAGGGTTCGGGGAACACTGAAGCTTTCTTT.

As DNA, the CDR3 is TGTGCCAGCAGCCAAGAGCGGGCTGGGGCTGAAGCTTTCTTT. Protein sequence: CASSQERAGAEAFF. This chain uses TRBV14 with TRBJ1-1; no definite D call. Germline values: CDR1 SGHDN, CDR2 FVKESK. V was clipped by 0 bases and J by 6 bases, with 11 bases between them. The CDR3 is 14 residues long.

The chain recombines TRBV24-1 with TRBJ2-3; no clear D. V was pared by 7 bases and J by 0 bases, with 10 bases between. The CDR3 is 14 residues long. The germline V gene encodes CDR1 KGHDR and CDR2 SFDVKD. CDR3 sequence (DNA): TGTGCCACCAGCGGCGGTTTGAGCACAGATACGCAGTATTTT. Protein product: CATSGGLSTDTQYF.